Shown below are 22 T cell receptor beta chains from a single sample sequenced in a study of CD8 T cells in Susac syndrome. RNA, at about 0.5 to 1 ug, was reverse transcribed with random hexamers. TCRdb recomputed calls from the immunoSEQ multiplex PCR reads with MiXCR, one row per CDR3 protein. The sample yields some 150,000 distinct CDR3 sequences, 85% to 95% seen once. Sequences were obtained from CD8+ T cells from PBMCs. The receptors were sampled from a human donor in good health.

The chain couples TRBV11-2 to TRBJ2-7, with 7 bases aligning to TRBD2. The ends lost 1 base at V and 5 bases at J; junction bases unmatched: 5. The germline V gene has CDR1 SGHAT and CDR2 FQNNGV. The CDR3 is 14 amino acids. The CDR3 is CASSLGLGRDEQYF. The CDR3 region has the DNA TGTGCCAGCAGCTTAGGTTTGGGGAGGGACGAGCAGTACTTC.

J is TRBJ2-1 and V is TRBV27, with 7 nucleotides matching TRBD2. Germline V gene sequence: CDR1 MNHEY, CDR2 SMNVEV (reference sequence). The CDR3 extends over 14 amino acids. V shed 3 bases and J 5 bases; nucleotides not matched to a gene: 4. The chain's CDR3 is CASSLGLNNNEQFF. The CDR3 DNA sequence: TGTGCCAGCAGTTTGGGACTAAATAACAATGAGCAGTTCTTC.

The chain carries TRBV7-9 and TRBJ2-3, with 9 bases identical to TRBD2. In germline, CDR1 is SEHNR, CDR2 FQNEAQ (reference sequence). The J segment lost 4 bases and the V segment lost 3 bases, leaving 8 bases of the junction unmatched. CDR3 length: 16 amino acids. CDR3 coding DNA: TGTGCCAGCAGCTTTCCTCTAGCGGGAAAGTCAGATACGCAGTATTTT. This encodes CASSFPLAGKSDTQYF. Based on the CDR3 plus reference TRBV7-9 and TRBJ2-3, the full variable domain is DTGVSQNPRHKITKRGQNVTFRCDPISEHNRLYWYRQTLGQGPEFLTYFQNEAQLEKSRLLSDRFSAERPKGSFSTLEIQRTEQGDSAMYLCASSFPLAGKSDTQYFGPGTRLTVL.

The chain joins TRBV9 to TRBJ2-1; 8 bases are a match to TRBD1. Germline assignment: CDR1 SGDLS and CDR2 YYNGEE. V gave up 4 bases and J gave up 13 bases; unmatched junction bases: 10. The CDR3 is 13 amino acids. The DNA of the CDR3 is TGTGCCAGCAGCTCCGGACAGGGACACTACCAGTTCTTC. The encoded protein is CASSSGQGHYQFF.

The chain couples TRBV30 to TRBJ1-5, with D tentatively TRBD1 (6 bases). V shed 4 bases and J shed 4 bases, with 17 bases lying between them. There are 15 residues in the CDR3. From germline, CDR1 is GTSNPN and CDR2 SVGIG (reference sequence). CDR3 protein: CAWISPDRQNQPQHF. The DNA of the CDR3 is TGTGCCTGGATCTCCCCCGACAGGCAGAATCAGCCCCAGCATTTT. Full variable domain (remainder filled in from reference TRBV30 and TRBJ1-5): SQTIHQWPATLVQPVGSPLSLECTVEGTSNPNLYWYRQAAGRGLQLLFYSVGIGQISSEVPQNLSASRPQDRQFILSSKKLLLSDSGFYLCAWISPDRQNQPQHFGDGTRLSIL.

This clonotype has a single count. J is TRBJ2-7 and V is TRBV7-2, with TRBD2 matching over 7 bases. Germline CDR1 SGHTA, CDR2 FQGNSA. The trim removed 0 bases at V and 4 bases at J, leaving 3 bases unmatched. This CDR3 region has 14 residues. The CDR3 DNA reads TGTGCCAGCAGCTTAGCTGCTAGCGGTTACGAGCAGTACTTC. Translated, it gives CASSLAASGYEQYF.

The chain couples TRBV20-1 to TRBJ2-2; D is ambiguous. Germline-derived CDR1 and CDR2 are DFQATT and SNEGSKA (reference sequence). This CDR3 comprises 14 residues. V was trimmed by 0 bases and J by 8 bases, leaving 13 bases between them. The CDR3 region has the DNA TGCAGTGCTAGAGATTACCTTAATACGGGGGAGCTGTTTTTT. Translated, it gives CSARDYLNTGELFF.

The chain employs TRBV20-1 and TRBJ2-1; D not certain. The germline V gene has CDR1 DFQATT and CDR2 SNEGSKA (reference sequence). The CDR3 has 11 residues. V was pared by 3 bases and J by 6 bases, with 6 bases between. CDR3 sequence: CSARAINEQFF. CDR3 coding DNA: TGCAGTGCTAGGGCAATCAATGAGCAGTTCTTC.

The chain is built from TRBV5-6 and TRBJ2-7; possibly TRBD1 for D (5 bases). The CDR3 runs 14 residues. Trimming took off 2 bases at V and 3 bases at J, with 12 bases between the two ends. Looked up from germline, CDR1 is SGHDT and CDR2 is YYEEEE. The CDR3 loop is CASSLFVRDYEQYF. In DNA, the CDR3 is TGTGCCAGCAGCTTATTTGTCAGGGACTACGAGCAGTACTTC.

This rearrangement joins TRBV12-3 or TRBV12-4 to TRBJ2-3, with TRBD1 matching over 9 bases. Trimming at V came to 5 bases and at J to 5 bases, leaving 8 bases not matched to a gene. The CDR3 spans 15 residues. CDR3 in amino acids: CASSRFGQGIDTQYF. The DNA for the CDR3 is TGTGCCAGCAGTCGGTTCGGACAGGGGATAGATACGCAGTATTTT.

The chain combines TRBV19 with TRBJ2-2, with D perhaps matching TRBD2 (6 bases). Germline CDR1 LNHDA, CDR2 SQIVND (reference sequence). V was clipped by 5 bases and J by 8 bases, with 12 bases between them. The CDR3 runs 13 residues. CDR3 DNA sequence: TGTGCCAGTAGTTACGGGGGACGGGGGGAGCTGTTTTTT. Protein: CASSYGGRGELFF.

The chain combines TRBV3-1 with TRBJ1-1; D not resolved. The CDR3 covers 13 residues. Germline CDR1 is LGHDT and CDR2 is YNNKEL (reference sequence). V dropped 1 base and J dropped 6 bases, with 9 bases sitting between them. CDR3 sequence (DNA): TGTGCCAGCAGCCAAGGGGCGGGGTCTGAAGCTTTCTTT. It yields the protein CASSQGAGSEAFF. Variable domain in full (rest from reference TRBV3-1 and TRBJ1-1): DTAVSQTPKYLVTQMGNDKSIKCEQNLGHDTMYWYKQDSKKFLKIMFSYNNKELIINETVPNRFSPKSPDKAHLNLHINSLELGDSAVYFCASSQGAGSEAFFGQGTRLTVV.

The chain uses TRBV20-1 and TRBJ2-1; 8 bases are a match to TRBD1. CDR1 is DFQATT and CDR2 is SNEGSKA in the germline V gene (reference sequence). The length of the CDR3 is 15 residues. Trimming took 0 bases from V and 5 from J; bases not matched to a gene: 6. The CDR3 reads CSARDPWTGHNEQFF. For the CDR3, the DNA is TGCAGTGCTAGAGACCCCTGGACAGGGCACAATGAGCAGTTCTTC.

This clonotype was seen once. The genes are TRBV28 and TRBJ2-1; 8 bases match TRBD2. This CDR3 region has 18 residues. The V segment lost 2 bases and the J segment 0 bases; nucleotides outside the gene matches: 9. Germline values: CDR1 MDHEN, CDR2 SYDVKM. The CDR3 sequence is CASSLALAGKISYNEQFF. CDR3 nucleotides: TGTGCCAGCAGTTTAGCCCTAGCGGGTAAAATCTCCTACAATGAGCAGTTCTTC.

This sequence joins TRBV18 and TRBJ1-1; D is unresolved. V shed 6 bases and J shed 5 bases, with 16 bases lying between them. Germline V gene lookup returns CDR1 KGHSH and CDR2 LQKENI. The CDR3 has 14 amino acids. The CDR3 loop reads CASSQGGRGTEAFF. As DNA, the CDR3 is TGTGCCAGCTCCCAAGGCGGTCGGGGAACTGAAGCTTTCTTT.

This chain uses TRBV3-1 with TRBJ2-3, with 7 bases lining up with TRBD1. The CDR3 contains 14 residues. J was trimmed by 2 bases and V by 6 bases; bases with no gene match: 5. In germline, CDR1 is LGHDT, CDR2 YNNKEL (reference sequence). CDR3 in amino acids: CASRHRGTTDTQYF. The CDR3 coding sequence is TGTGCCAGCAGGCACAGGGGAACCACAGATACGCAGTATTTT.

This clonotype came up once. The chain has TRBV25-1 and TRBJ2-3; D unresolved. Germline V gene data show CDR1 as MGHDK and CDR2 as SYGVNS. Deletions cut 4 bases from V and 2 bases from J, with 7 bases between. The CDR3 is 13 residues long. CDR3 sequence reads: CASSGPFTDTQYF. The DNA of the CDR3 is TGTGCCAGCAGTGGGCCCTTCACAGATACGCAGTATTTT.

The gene calls are TRBV7-6 and TRBJ2-7; possible D gene TRBD2, 6 bases. Deletions cut 6 bases from V and 0 bases from J, with 12 bases between. The CDR3 runs to 14 residues. Germline CDR1 and CDR2: SGHVS and FNYEAQ. The CDR3 sequence: CASSPGTRSYEQYF. CDR3 bases: TGTGCCAGCAGTCCGGGGACTCGCTCCTACGAGCAGTACTTC.

This clonotype was observed a handful of times. CDR3 region: CASSLDIVRYTF. The DNA of the CDR3 is TGCGCCAGCAGCTTGGACATAGTTCGCTACACCTTC. The chain uses TRBV5-1 and TRBJ1-2; D call uncertain. In germline, CDR1 is SGHRS, CDR2 YFSETQ. The CDR3 runs to 12 residues. V dropped 0 bases and J dropped 9 bases, with 9 bases sitting between them.

The chain couples TRBV20-1 to TRBJ2-1; maybe TRBD2 (5 bases). Germline assignment: CDR1 DFQATT and CDR2 SNEGSKA (reference sequence). The CDR3 length is 10 residues. V lost 8 bases and J lost 7, with 9 bases in between. The CDR3 region has the DNA TGCAGTTCACTAGAGAATGAGCAGTTCTTC. Amino acids: CSSLENEQFF.

This clonotype has only one observation. The V gene is TRBV7-9, the J gene TRBJ2-1; D gene ambiguous. CDR1 and CDR2 from the germline V gene are SEHNR and FQNEAQ (reference sequence). Trimming took off 11 bases at V and 8 bases at J, with 10 bases between the two ends. This CDR3 is built from 10 residues. The chain's CDR3 is CAVVQDEQFF. CDR3 nucleotides: TGTGCCGTTGTGCAGGATGAGCAGTTCTTC.

V is TRBV28 and J is TRBJ1-1; 8 bases map to TRBD1. The CDR3 sequence is 15 residues long. After removal of 5 bases from V and 1 base from J, the junction contained 6 bases not matched to a gene. Germline CDR1 and CDR2: MDHEN and SYDVKM. CDR3 region: CASSTSGQENTEAFF. The DNA of the CDR3 is TGTGCCAGCAGTACCTCGGGACAGGAGAACACTGAAGCTTTCTTT.